The rows below give T cell receptor beta chains drawn from one sample of a study of blood T cell repertoires in COVID-19. This table comes from immunoSEQ multiplex PCR, and its TCRdb copy is limited to in-frame clones, with some not included. The table has some 13,000 clones, approximately 86% seen once; the top ten hold 51%. Sequencing input: peripheral blood. Receptors originate from a man at least 80 years old with acute or convalescent COVID-19. The CDR3 runs from the conserved cysteine through the conserved F or W. D genes are given only for firm matches. Expanded clones are given a class, and other clones once, few, many or no size at all.

>TRBV19|TRBJ1-2|few|TRBD1
TGTGCCAGTACCTCGGACAGGGGAGGCGGCTACACCTTC
CASTSDRGGGYTF
>TRBV11-3|TRBJ2-1|.|.
TGTGCCAGCAGCTTAGGCAGGGTGGGGAATGAGCAGTTCTTC
CASSLGRVGNEQFF
>TRBV6-4|TRBJ2-3|.|.
TGTGCCAGCAGTGACCGGCCGGGGGGCACAGATACGCAGTATTTT
CASSDRPGGTDTQYF
>TRBV4-1|TRBJ1-1|medium-sized|.
TGCGCCAGCACCGACGACCCGGGATTCACTGAAGCTTTCTTT
CASTDDPGFTEAFF
>TRBV27|TRBJ1-1|.|.
TGTGCCAGCAGTTCCCGTCGGGGGACGAGCGGAGCTTTCTTT
CASSSRRGTSGAFF
>TRBV10-3|TRBJ1-2|.|TRBD1
TGTGCCATCAGTGAACAGACAGGGCCACCTAACTATGGCTACACCTTC
CAISEQTGPPNYGYTF
>TRBV5-1|TRBJ2-6|.|.
TGCGCCAGCTCTCTAGGAGGGCCTGGGGCCAACGTCCTGACTTTC
CASSLGGPGANVLTF
>TRBV7-9|TRBJ2-7|.|.
TGTGCCAGCAGCCCCGCGCACGCCCCCTACGAGCAGTACTTC
CASSPAHAPYEQYF
>TRBV5-1|TRBJ2-7|.|TRBD2
TGCGCCAGCAGCAGTGGACTAGCGGGTTTGAACGAGCAGTACTTC
CASSSGLAGLNEQYF
>TRBV28|TRBJ1-6|.|.
TGTGCCAGCGGACTAAATACTAGGTCACCCCTCCACTTT
CASGLNTRSPLHF